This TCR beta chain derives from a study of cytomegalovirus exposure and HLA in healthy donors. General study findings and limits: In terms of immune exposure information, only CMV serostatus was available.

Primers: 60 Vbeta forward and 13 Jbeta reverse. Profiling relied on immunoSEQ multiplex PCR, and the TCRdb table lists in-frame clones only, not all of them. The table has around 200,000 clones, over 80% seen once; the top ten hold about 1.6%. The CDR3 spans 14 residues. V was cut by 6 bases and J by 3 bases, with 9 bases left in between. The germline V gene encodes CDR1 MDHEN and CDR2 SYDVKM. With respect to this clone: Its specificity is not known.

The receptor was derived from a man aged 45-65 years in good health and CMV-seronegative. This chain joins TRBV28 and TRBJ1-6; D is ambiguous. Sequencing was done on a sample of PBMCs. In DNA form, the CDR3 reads TGTGCCAGCAGCCCCGCGGGCTATAATTCACCCCTCCACTTT. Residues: CASSPAGYNSPLHF.